One sample yielded the 21 T cell receptor beta chains listed below, sequenced in a study of vaccination and CD4 T cells after COVID-19. For these TCRs, the target antigens are not known. The Oncomine TCR Beta short-read assay sequenced DNA from cultured CD4+ T cells. TCRdb re-called the PCR reads with MiXCR, one entry per CDR3 protein. The sample lists about 3,500 distinct CDR3 sequences, roughly a third seen once, with about 29% in the top ten. Treatment specified: 10-day PBMC culture with coronavirus spike peptide pools or control peptides (ViraFEST assay). Input material: CD4+ T cells from blood, cultured in vitro. These receptors came from a human donor who had recovered from COVID-19.

This clonotype has a handful of counts. This chain links TRBV7-9 with TRBJ2-5; D is unresolved. The CDR3 has 12 residues. Trimming stripped 1 base from V and 5 bases from J, with 5 bases between. CDR1 is SEHNR and CDR2 is FQNEAQ in the germline V gene (reference sequence). In nucleotides, the CDR3 is TGTGCCAGCAGCTTAGTGCGGGAGACCCAGTACTTC. Protein: CASSLVRETQYF. Combining the CDR3 with reference TRBV7-9 and TRBJ2-5 gives the whole variable domain DTGVSQNPRHKITKRGQNVTFRCDPISEHNRLYWYRQTLGQGPEFLTYFQNEAQLEKSRLLSDRFSAERPKGSFSTLEIQRTEQGDSAMYLCASSLVRETQYFGPGTRLLVL.

V usage is TRBV20-1 and J usage is TRBJ1-3; D remains ambiguous. Trimming took off 3 bases at V and 1 base at J, with 7 bases between the two ends. CDR1 and CDR2 (germline): DFQATT, SNEGSKA (reference sequence). This CDR3 region has 13 residues. The CDR3 reads CSARGESGNTIYF. In DNA form, the CDR3 reads TGCAGTGCTAGGGGCGAATCTGGAAACACCATATATTTT.

Judged by abundance, this clonotype is medium-sized. The rearrangement uses TRBV30 and TRBJ1-5; possible D gene TRBD1, 5 bases. CDR1 and CDR2 from the germline V gene are GTSNPN and SVGIG (reference sequence). The CDR3 is 15 amino acids. Trimming left V 2 bases short and J 3 bases short, with 14 bases between. The DNA for the CDR3 is TGTGCCTGGAGTAAGGGCCAGGGCTCCAATCAGCCCCAGCATTTT. It codes for CAWSKGQGSNQPQHF.

This clonotype appeared a few times. The rearrangement joins TRBV7-2 to TRBJ2-1; 7 bases match TRBD1. V lost 1 base, J lost 4 bases, and 7 bases stayed unmatched. The germline CDR1 and CDR2 sequences are SGHTA and FQGNSA. The length of the CDR3 is 16 residues. CDR3 residues: CASSLDWQGDYNEQFF. For the CDR3, the DNA is TGTGCCAGCAGCTTAGACTGGCAGGGGGATTACAATGAGCAGTTCTTC.

This chain links TRBV19 with TRBJ1-6; D may be TRBD1 (6 bases). The CDR3 is 14 amino acids. Germline values: CDR1 LNHDA, CDR2 SQIVND (reference sequence). V lost 7 bases and J lost 5, with 12 bases in between. The CDR3 loop reads CASNRGANNSPLHF. In DNA form, the CDR3 reads TGTGCCAGTAATCGGGGGGCTAATAATTCACCCCTCCACTTT. The whole variable domain, remainder taken from reference TRBV19 and TRBJ1-6, is DGGITQSPKYLFRKEGQNVTLSCEQNLNHDAMYWYRQDPGQGLRLIYYSQIVNDFQKGDIAEGYSVSREKKESFPLTVTSAQKNPTAFYLCASNRGANNSPLHFGNGTRLTVT.

This clonotype was detected once. The V call is TRBV30, the J call TRBJ1-3; 11 nucleotides match TRBD1. CDR3 length: 13 residues. With V trimmed by 7 bases and J by 3 bases, 2 bases remained unmatched. The germline CDR1 and CDR2 sequences are GTSNPN and SVGIG (reference sequence). The CDR3 DNA follows: TGTGCCTCGGGGACAGGGGGTGGAAACACCATATATTTT. It specifies CASGTGGGNTIYF.

The rearrangement links TRBV27 to TRBJ2-1; D perhaps matches TRBD1 (5 bases). Germline CDR1 is MNHEY and CDR2 is SMNVEV (reference sequence). V shed 0 bases and J shed 4 bases, with 7 bases lying between them. The CDR3 is made up of 14 amino acids. The CDR3 here is CASSLSDKYNEQFF. The CDR3 region has the DNA TGTGCCAGCAGTTTATCGGACAAATACAATGAGCAGTTCTTC.

In its sample, this clonotype was seen a few times. The DNA of the CDR3 is TGTGCCACGATATTTTGGACGGACTCCTACGAGCAGTACTTC. This sequence encodes CATIFWTDSYEQYF. The gene calls are TRBV2 and TRBJ2-7; D unresolved. CDR3 length equals 14 residues. Trimming left V 10 bases short and J 0 bases short, with 16 bases between. CDR1 is SNHLY, CDR2 FYNNEI, per germline. The entire variable domain, with the rest obtained from reference TRBV2 and TRBJ2-7, is as follows: EPEVTQTPSHQVTQMGQEVILRCVPISNHLYFYWYRQILGQKVEFLVSFYNNEISEKSEIFDDQFSVERPDGSNFTLKIRSTKLEDSAMYFCATIFWTDSYEQYFGPGTRLTVT.

The chain is built from TRBV20-1 and TRBJ2-3, with D maybe TRBD2 (6 bases). Trimming stripped 1 base from V and 1 base from J, with 15 bases between. This CDR3 spans 16 amino acids. Germline V CDR1 and CDR2: DFQATT, SNEGSKA (reference sequence). CDR3 DNA: TGCAGTGCTAGAGCCTCATTTAGCGGTGGCACAGATACGCAGTATTTT. This gives the protein CSARASFSGGTDTQYF.

The chain combines TRBV6-1 with TRBJ2-5; 16 bases align to TRBD2. With V trimmed by 6 bases and J by 7 bases, 5 bases remained unmatched. The CDR3 is 15 amino acids. The V gene's germline CDR1 is MNHNS and CDR2 SASEGT. CDR3 loop: CASSLGTSGGGTQYF. CDR3 nucleotide sequence: TGTGCCAGCAGCCTCGGGACTAGCGGGGGGGGGACCCAGTACTTC.

The V and J genes are TRBV12-3 or TRBV12-4 and TRBJ1-6; no definite D call. V was pared by 6 bases and J by 6 bases, with 9 bases between. The CDR3 runs to 13 residues. CDR3 residues: CASSGLINSPLHF. The CDR3 DNA reads as TGTGCCAGCAGCGGACTGATTAATTCACCCCTCCACTTT.

This clonotype has more than one count but fewer than ten. This chain links TRBV6-1 with TRBJ1-6, with 8 bases matching TRBD1. J was trimmed by 7 bases and V by 6 bases; bases with no gene match: 8. Germline assignment: CDR1 MNHNS and CDR2 SASEGT. The CDR3 consists of 15 residues. The CDR3 nucleotides are TGTGCCAGCAGCCGAAATAGACAGGGGAATTCACCCCTCCACTTT. It encodes CASSRNRQGNSPLHF.

This clonotype was observed a handful of times. This chain links TRBV12-3 or TRBV12-4 with TRBJ2-5; no definite D call. The CDR3 has 11 residues. V was pared by 4 bases and J by 4 bases, with 4 bases between. CDR3 coding DNA: TGTGCCAGCAGTTCCCTAGAGACCCAGTACTTC. Translation gives CASSSLETQYF.

The chain joins TRBV30 to TRBJ1-5; 10 bases align to TRBD1. Germline assignment: CDR1 GTSNPN and CDR2 SVGIG (reference sequence). V trimming: 5 bases; J trimming: 4 bases; junction bases outside the gene matches: 8. The CDR3 is made up of 15 amino acids. CDR3 nucleotide sequence: TGTGCCTGGTCCGAGGGACAGGGGAGAAATCAGCCCCAGCATTTT. Protein: CAWSEGQGRNQPQHF.

This chain uses TRBV28 with TRBJ1-2; 7 positions match TRBD1. The CDR3 is 16 residues long. V shed 3 bases and J 4 bases; nucleotides not matched to a gene: 11. In germline, CDR1 is MDHEN, CDR2 SYDVKM. The CDR3 is CASSLGRQGNAYGYTF. The CDR3 nucleotides read TGTGCCAGCAGTTTGGGGCGACAGGGAAACGCCTATGGCTACACCTTC.

The gene calls are TRBV5-6 and TRBJ1-2, with 12 nucleotides matching TRBD1. V lost 1 base to trimming and J lost 14 bases; unmatched junction nucleotides: 9. CDR1 and CDR2 from the germline V gene are SGHDT and YYEEEE. The CDR3 runs 14 residues. CDR3 DNA sequence: TGTGCCAGCAGCTTGCCGGGACAGGGGGCACGGGGGACCTTC. Residues: CASSLPGQGARGTF. Looking up the rest from reference TRBV5-6 and TRBJ1-2 gives the full variable domain: DAGVTQSPTHLIKTRGQQVTLRCSPKSGHDTVSWYQQALGQGPQFIFQYYEEEERQRGNFPDRFSGHQFPNYSSELNVNALLLGDSALYLCASSLPGQGARGTFGSGTRLTVV.

In the case of this clonotype: The junction departs from germline at one end; a sequencing error may be responsible. The chain joins TRBV6-5 to TRBJ1-6, with 9 bases lining up with TRBD1. This CDR3 contains 18 residues. Germline CDR1 is MNHEY and CDR2 is SVGAGI. The CDR3 here is CASSHSGTGSSYNSPLHF. The CDR3 region has the DNA TGTGCCAGCAGTCACTCAGGGACAGGGAGCTCCTATAATTCACCCCTCCACTTT.

This clonotype has more than one count but fewer than ten. The V gene is TRBV12-3 or TRBV12-4, the J gene TRBJ2-5; the D gene could be TRBD1 or TRBD2 (6 bases each). With 6 bases removed from V and 5 bases from J, the gap between germline ends came to 22 bases. The CDR3 is 16 residues long. The CDR3 is CASSHAVGGGLETQYF. In nucleotides, the CDR3 is TGTGCCAGCAGCCATGCCGTGGGGGGCGGGTTGGAGACCCAGTACTTC.

The rearrangement joins TRBV7-6 to TRBJ1-6, with 9 bases aligning to TRBD1. CDR3 length: 15 amino acids. Germline V gene lookup returns CDR1 SGHVS and CDR2 FNYEAQ. V lost 5 bases, J lost 5 bases, and 4 bases stayed unmatched. The CDR3 bases are TGTGCCAGCAGCCCCCGGACAGGGGATAATTCACCCCTCCACTTT. It yields the protein CASSPRTGDNSPLHF.

CDR3 residues: CASRGQGKSYTF. DNA of the CDR3: TGTGCCTCAAGGGGACAGGGAAAGAGCTACACCTTC. V gene TRBV30 combines with J gene TRBJ1-2; 9 bases are shared with TRBD1. Germline CDR1 and CDR2: GTSNPN and SVGIG (reference sequence). The CDR3 extends over 12 amino acids. The ends lost 7 bases at V and 9 bases at J; junction bases unmatched: 9.

The chain uses TRBV25-1 and TRBJ1-2; D is uncertain. Germline CDR1 and CDR2: MGHDK and SYGVNS. The V end lost 3 bases, the J end lost 2 bases, and 13 bases lay between the germline ends. The CDR3 is made up of 15 amino acids. The CDR3 here is CASSEPTAGNYGYTF. The CDR3 nucleotides read TGTGCCAGCAGTGAGCCGACCGCGGGGAACTATGGCTACACCTTC.